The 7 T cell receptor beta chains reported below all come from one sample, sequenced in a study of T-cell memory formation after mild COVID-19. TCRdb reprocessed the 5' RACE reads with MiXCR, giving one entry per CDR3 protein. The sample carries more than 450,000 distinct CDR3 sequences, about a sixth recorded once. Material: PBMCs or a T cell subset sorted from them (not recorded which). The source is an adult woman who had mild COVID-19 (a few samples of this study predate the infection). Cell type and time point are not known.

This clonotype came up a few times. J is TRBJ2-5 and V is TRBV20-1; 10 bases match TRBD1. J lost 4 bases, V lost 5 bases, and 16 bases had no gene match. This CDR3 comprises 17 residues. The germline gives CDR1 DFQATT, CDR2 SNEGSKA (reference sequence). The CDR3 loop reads CSAAGRMGQGPGETQYF. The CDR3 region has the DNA TGCAGTGCTGCCGGGCGGATGGGACAGGGGCCAGGAGAGACCCAGTACTTC.

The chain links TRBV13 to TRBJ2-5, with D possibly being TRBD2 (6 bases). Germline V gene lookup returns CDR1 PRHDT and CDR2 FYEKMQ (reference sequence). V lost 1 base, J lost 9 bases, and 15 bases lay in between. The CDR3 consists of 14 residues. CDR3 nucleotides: TGTGCCAGCAGCTTAGAGGGGCCGACGGGGGCCCAGTACTTC. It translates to CASSLEGPTGAQYF.

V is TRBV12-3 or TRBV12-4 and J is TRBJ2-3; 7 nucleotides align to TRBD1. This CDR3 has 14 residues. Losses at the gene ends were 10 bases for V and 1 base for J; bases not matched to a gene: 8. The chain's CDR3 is CAIEGGKGTDTQYF. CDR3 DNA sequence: TGTGCCATCGAAGGGGGCAAGGGCACAGATACGCAGTATTTT.

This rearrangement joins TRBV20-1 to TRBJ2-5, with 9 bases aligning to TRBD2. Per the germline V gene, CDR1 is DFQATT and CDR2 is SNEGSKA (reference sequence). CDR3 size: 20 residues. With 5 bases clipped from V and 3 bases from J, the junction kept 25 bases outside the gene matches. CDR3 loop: CSAGHFPGLASQPAKETQYF. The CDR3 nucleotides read TGCAGTGCTGGACACTTTCCGGGACTAGCTTCACAACCGGCTAAAGAGACCCAGTACTTC.

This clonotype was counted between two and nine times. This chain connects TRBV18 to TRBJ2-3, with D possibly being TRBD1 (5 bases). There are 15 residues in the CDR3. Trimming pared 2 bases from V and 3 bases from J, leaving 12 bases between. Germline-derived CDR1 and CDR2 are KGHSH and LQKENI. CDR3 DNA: TGTGCCAGCTCACCAATCGGCCAGGGAACAGATACGCAGTATTTT. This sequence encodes CASSPIGQGTDTQYF.

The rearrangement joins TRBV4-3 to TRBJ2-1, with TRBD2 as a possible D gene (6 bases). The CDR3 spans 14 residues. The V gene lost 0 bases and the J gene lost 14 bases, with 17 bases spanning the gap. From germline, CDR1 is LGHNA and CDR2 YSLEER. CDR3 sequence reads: CASSQDSPGVEKFF. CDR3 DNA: TGCGCCAGCAGCCAAGATTCTCCGGGAGTGGAGAAGTTCTTC.

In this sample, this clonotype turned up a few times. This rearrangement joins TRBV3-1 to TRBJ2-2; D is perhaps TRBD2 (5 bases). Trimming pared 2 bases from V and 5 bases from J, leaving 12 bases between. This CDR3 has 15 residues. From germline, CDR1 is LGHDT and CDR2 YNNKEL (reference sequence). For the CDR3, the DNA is TGTGCCAGCAGCCAACACACTAGTAGAACCGGGGAGCTGTTTTTT. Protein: CASSQHTSRTGELFF.